Listed below are T cell receptor beta chains from one sample, sequenced in a study of human T cells and chemical hapten exposure. TCRdb reanalysed the RACE reads using MiXCR and keeps one entry per CDR3 protein. This table holds some 39,000 distinct CDR3 sequences, roughly 7.6% found once. Sequencing was performed on whole blood, taken in connection with sensitization to the hapten diphenylcyclopropenone (DPC). These receptors came from a woman aged 45-65 years with alopecia areata. Some clones in this sample may be carry-over from other donors' samples. Both conserved end residues are part of each CDR3. The order of the fields is clone size, D gene, V gene, J gene, CDR3 DNA, CDR3 protein. A D gene is named only where the DNA matches it firmly. Clone size is given for some rows only: seen once, a few or many times, or a class if the clone is expanded.

clone_size: many; d_call: .; v_call: TRBV7-9; j_call: TRBJ2-3; cdr3_nt: TGTGCCAGCAGCTTAACGGTCTTCACAGATACGCAGTATTTT; cdr3_aa: CASSLTVFTDTQYF
clone_size: .; d_call: TRBD1; v_call: TRBV5-1; j_call: TRBJ1-1; cdr3_nt: TGCGCCAGCAGCCCCGGACAGGTTGAGGATGAAGCTTTCTTT; cdr3_aa: CASSPGQVEDEAFF
clone_size: many; d_call: TRBD1; v_call: TRBV12-3/TRBV12-4; j_call: TRBJ2-2; cdr3_nt: TGTGCCAGCAGTTCCACCCCCGGGACAGGGATCGAAACCGGGGAGCTGTTTTTT; cdr3_aa: CASSSTPGTGIETGELFF
clone_size: many; d_call: TRBD2; v_call: TRBV2; j_call: TRBJ2-2; cdr3_nt: TGTGCCAGCAGTGCGGGACTAGCGGGGACCGTCGGGGAGCTGTTTTTT; cdr3_aa: CASSAGLAGTVGELFF
clone_size: many; d_call: .; v_call: TRBV18; j_call: TRBJ2-3; cdr3_nt: TGTGCCAGCTCACCACCGAACCCCTCCCGCGGCTCTAGCACAGATACGCAGTATTTT; cdr3_aa: CASSPPNPSRGSSTDTQYF
clone_size: .; d_call: .; v_call: TRBV29-1; j_call: TRBJ2-7; cdr3_nt: TGCAGCGTTGGGGAAGGGTACGAGCAGTACTTC; cdr3_aa: CSVGEGYEQYF
clone_size: .; d_call: .; v_call: TRBV3-1; j_call: TRBJ1-1; cdr3_nt: TGTGCCAGCAGCCAAAGCGCGAACACTGAAGCTTTCTTT; cdr3_aa: CASSQSANTEAFF
clone_size: many; d_call: .; v_call: TRBV18; j_call: TRBJ2-4; cdr3_nt: TGTGCCAGCTCGGAGCTAGCCAAAAACATTCAGTACTTC; cdr3_aa: CASSELAKNIQYF
clone_size: .; d_call: .; v_call: TRBV19; j_call: TRBJ1-5; cdr3_nt: TGTGCCAGTAGTCGACGGGGTAATCAGCCCCAGCATTTT; cdr3_aa: CASSRRGNQPQHF
clone_size: many; d_call: .; v_call: TRBV12-3/TRBV12-4; j_call: TRBJ2-1; cdr3_nt: TGTGCCAGCAGTTCCGGACAGTTTTACAATGAGCAGTTCTTC; cdr3_aa: CASSSGQFYNEQFF
clone_size: many; d_call: .; v_call: TRBV30; j_call: TRBJ2-5; cdr3_nt: TGTGCCTGGAGTGCGACCCAAGAGACCCAGTACTTC; cdr3_aa: CAWSATQETQYF
clone_size: many; d_call: .; v_call: TRBV6-2/TRBV6-3; j_call: TRBJ2-2; cdr3_nt: TGTGCCAGCAGTTACGGCGCGCAGAACACCGGGGAGCTGTTTTTT; cdr3_aa: CASSYGAQNTGELFF
clone_size: few; d_call: .; v_call: TRBV30; j_call: TRBJ2-3; cdr3_nt: TGTGCCTGGAGTAGCACAGATACGCAGTATTTT; cdr3_aa: CAWSSTDTQYF
clone_size: many; d_call: TRBD2; v_call: TRBV18; j_call: TRBJ2-1; cdr3_nt: TGTGCCAGCTCACCGGGACTAGCGGGAGATGAGCAGTTCTTC; cdr3_aa: CASSPGLAGDEQFF
clone_size: few; d_call: TRBD2; v_call: TRBV7-3; j_call: TRBJ2-7; cdr3_nt: TGTGCCAGCAGCTTAAGTGGGACTAGCGGGAGATGGGAGCAGTACTTC; cdr3_aa: CASSLSGTSGRWEQYF
clone_size: many; d_call: .; v_call: TRBV29-1; j_call: TRBJ2-7; cdr3_nt: TGCAGCGTTGCGGCGCAGGGGAGGACCTACGAGCAGTACTTC; cdr3_aa: CSVAAQGRTYEQYF
clone_size: many; d_call: TRBD2; v_call: TRBV7-3; j_call: TRBJ2-1; cdr3_nt: TGTGCCAGCAGCTTAGCGGCTAGCGGGACGAATGAGCAGTTCTTC; cdr3_aa: CASSLAASGTNEQFF
clone_size: many; d_call: .; v_call: TRBV6-5; j_call: TRBJ2-1; cdr3_nt: TGTGCCAGCAGTTACCGCAGGGGTAGCTCCTACAATGAGCAGTTCTTC; cdr3_aa: CASSYRRGSSYNEQFF
clone_size: .; d_call: .; v_call: TRBV6-6; j_call: TRBJ2-7; cdr3_nt: TGTGCCAGCAGAGAGGGGTACGAGCAGTACTTC; cdr3_aa: CASREGYEQYF
clone_size: few; d_call: .; v_call: TRBV11-2; j_call: TRBJ1-2; cdr3_nt: TGTGCCAGCAGCACCCGACAGGCCTATGGCTACACCTTC; cdr3_aa: CASSTRQAYGYTF
clone_size: many; d_call: TRBD1; v_call: TRBV18; j_call: TRBJ2-2; cdr3_nt: TGTGCCAGCTCACCACAGCGGACAGGCATCAACACCGGGGAGCTGTTTTTT; cdr3_aa: CASSPQRTGINTGELFF
clone_size: few; d_call: TRBD2; v_call: TRBV5-1; j_call: TRBJ2-7; cdr3_nt: TGCGTCAGCAGCTTCTCTAGCGGGAGGGCCAACGAGCAGTACTTC; cdr3_aa: CVSSFSSGRANEQYF
clone_size: many; d_call: TRBD1; v_call: TRBV5-6; j_call: TRBJ2-7; cdr3_nt: TGTGCCAGCAGCCAGGACAGGGGTCACTACGAGCAGTACTTC; cdr3_aa: CASSQDRGHYEQYF
clone_size: .; d_call: TRBD2; v_call: TRBV14; j_call: TRBJ2-5; cdr3_nt: TGTGCCAGCAGCCAATTTAGCCTAGCGGGAGACATCGACGAGACCCAGTACTTC; cdr3_aa: CASSQFSLAGDIDETQYF
clone_size: .; d_call: .; v_call: TRBV9; j_call: TRBJ2-7; cdr3_nt: TGTGCCAGCAGCGTAACTGCGTACGGGGAGCAGTACTTC; cdr3_aa: CASSVTAYGEQYF
clone_size: many; d_call: .; v_call: TRBV7-2; j_call: TRBJ2-7; cdr3_nt: TGTGCCAGCAGCTTAGGGGGGTCGGTATACGAGCAGTACTTC; cdr3_aa: CASSLGGSVYEQYF
clone_size: many; d_call: .; v_call: TRBV24-1; j_call: TRBJ2-1; cdr3_nt: TGTGCCACCTCTCCAGGAGTGGGCGATGAGCAGTTCTTC; cdr3_aa: CATSPGVGDEQFF
clone_size: many; d_call: .; v_call: TRBV5-1; j_call: TRBJ2-3; cdr3_nt: TGCGCCAGCAGCATAGGACTCCTTGCTGAGACAGATACGCAGTATTTT; cdr3_aa: CASSIGLLAETDTQYF
clone_size: few; d_call: .; v_call: TRBV28; j_call: TRBJ2-5; cdr3_nt: TGTGCCAGCAGGCTCGAGGAGACCCAGTACTTC; cdr3_aa: CASRLEETQYF
clone_size: many; d_call: .; v_call: TRBV18; j_call: TRBJ1-3; cdr3_nt: TGTGCCAGCTCACCCGTCTCTGGAAACACCATATATTTT; cdr3_aa: CASSPVSGNTIYF
clone_size: .; d_call: .; v_call: TRBV12-3/TRBV12-4; j_call: TRBJ2-7; cdr3_nt: TGTGCCAGCAGCCAGACCCACGAGCAGTACTTC; cdr3_aa: CASSQTHEQYF
clone_size: .; d_call: .; v_call: TRBV7-6; j_call: TRBJ2-7; cdr3_nt: TGTGCCAGCAGCTCACGACAGAACGTAGGCAAGCAGTACTTC; cdr3_aa: CASSSRQNVGKQYF
clone_size: many; d_call: .; v_call: TRBV5-1; j_call: TRBJ2-2; cdr3_nt: TGCGCCAGCACGCCCGCTGGACTGACGAACACCGGGGAGCTGTTTTTT; cdr3_aa: CASTPAGLTNTGELFF
clone_size: many; d_call: .; v_call: TRBV7-3; j_call: TRBJ2-2; cdr3_nt: TGTGCCAGCAGCTTACGCGAGACCGGGGAGCTGTTTTTT; cdr3_aa: CASSLRETGELFF
clone_size: few; d_call: TRBD1; v_call: TRBV5-6; j_call: TRBJ1-5; cdr3_nt: TGTGCCAGCAGCCGGGGACAGTACAATCAGCCCCAGCATTTT; cdr3_aa: CASSRGQYNQPQHF
clone_size: .; d_call: TRBD1; v_call: TRBV6-2/TRBV6-3; j_call: TRBJ1-5; cdr3_nt: TGTGCCAGCAGTTATTCAGGGGGGAACAATCAGCCCCAGCATTTT; cdr3_aa: CASSYSGGNNQPQHF
clone_size: many; d_call: .; v_call: TRBV20-1; j_call: TRBJ2-4; cdr3_nt: TGCAGTGCTAGGACTTCATTTCAGGGGCGAACGAAAAACATTCAGTACTTC; cdr3_aa: CSARTSFQGRTKNIQYF
clone_size: many; d_call: .; v_call: TRBV5-1; j_call: TRBJ2-7; cdr3_nt: TGCGCCAGCAGCTTGGGGGGCAGGAGCTCCTACGAGCAGTACTTC; cdr3_aa: CASSLGGRSSYEQYF
clone_size: many; d_call: .; v_call: TRBV7-6; j_call: TRBJ2-5; cdr3_nt: TGTGCCAGCAGCTCCCCCGGGACACCGATCCAAGAGACCCAGTACTTC; cdr3_aa: CASSSPGTPIQETQYF
clone_size: many; d_call: TRBD2; v_call: TRBV7-2; j_call: TRBJ2-2; cdr3_nt: TGTGCCAGCAGCTCAAAGCCTGCTAGCGGGTTAGCCGGGGAGCTGTTTTTT; cdr3_aa: CASSSKPASGLAGELFF
clone_size: .; d_call: .; v_call: TRBV28; j_call: TRBJ2-7; cdr3_nt: TGTGCCAGCAGGCAAGGAATCTACGAGCAGTACTTC; cdr3_aa: CASRQGIYEQYF